These 12 T cell receptor beta chains were all obtained from the same sample, sequenced in a study of monozygotic twins with inflammatory bowel disease (dated by TCRdb to between 2018 and 2020). The library was obtained by 5' RACE. Instrument on record: Illumina HiSeq 2500. TCRdb reprocessed the reads, and each CDR3 protein sequence is entered once, without DNA. The table kept for this sample lists 400,000 to 500,000 distinct CDR3 sequences. The ten largest account for approximately 2.3% of the sample. The sequenced material came from blood. These TCRs come from a human donor with ulcerative colitis or Crohn's disease, or a healthy co-twin of an affected twin (not recorded which).

The genes are TRBV6-2 or TRBV6-3 and TRBJ2-2; the D gene TCRdb calls, TRBD2, cannot be checked with no DNA. The CDR3 has 16 amino acids. CDR1 is MNHEY and CDR2 is SVGEGT in the germline V gene. The CDR3 sequence is CASRTGLAAVTGELFF.

The chain couples TRBV12-3 or TRBV12-4 to TRBJ2-1; the TCRdb D gene call, TRBD2, has no DNA to confirm it. CDR3 length equals 16 residues. The CDR3 here is CASSHKSGGAYNEQFF.

V is TRBV5-1 and J is TRBJ2-5; there is no DNA to check the TCRdb D call of TRBD1. This CDR3 is built from 15 residues. Germline V gives CDR1 SGHRS, CDR2 YFSETQ. CDR3: CASRYQGAPQETQYF.

The chain recombines TRBV10-2 with TRBJ2-2; TCRdb designates TRBD2, a call that cannot be tested without DNA. Germline V gives CDR1 WSHSY, CDR2 SAAADI. This CDR3 contains 17 residues. CDR3 loop: CASSESRSGGNTGELFF.

This chain joins TRBV20-1 and TRBJ2-1; with no DNA, the TCRdb D assignment of TRBD2 cannot be verified. The CDR3 contains 15 residues. CDR1 is DFQATT, CDR2 SNEGSKA, per germline (reference sequence). CDR3 loop: CSAKGLAGGRNEQFF.

This chain's CDR3 is CASSPRGGAVQVSGANVLTF. V is TRBV18 and J is TRBJ2-6; TCRdb's assignment of TRBD1 cannot be checked, as there is no DNA. Germline-derived CDR1 and CDR2 are KGHSH and LQKENI. The length of the CDR3 is 20 residues.

V is TRBV5-6 and J is TRBJ2-7. CDR3 length: 13 residues. Germline V CDR1 and CDR2: SGHDT, YYEEEE. The CDR3: CASSLSSNGEQYF.

V usage is TRBV5-1 and J usage is TRBJ2-1. Germline-derived CDR1 and CDR2 are SGHRS and YFSETQ. This CDR3 is 15 amino acids long. The CDR3 sequence is CASSLDGTAYNEQFF. Full variable domain (missing parts from reference TRBV5-1 and TRBJ2-1): KAGVTQTPRYLIKTRGQQVTLSCSPISGHRSVSWYQQTPGQGLQFLFEYFSETQRNKGNFPGRFSGRQFSNSRSEMNVSTLELGDSALYLCASSLDGTAYNEQFFGPGTRLTVL.

The chain links TRBV6-1 to TRBJ2-4. The V gene's germline CDR1 is MNHNS and CDR2 SASEGT. This CDR3 comprises 14 residues. The CDR3 loop reads CAITQQPAKNIQYF.

The rearrangement joins TRBV7-2 to TRBJ2-4; TCRdb calls TRBD2, which cannot be checked without DNA. The length of the CDR3 is 15 residues. CDR1 is SGHTA, CDR2 FQGNSA, per germline. CDR3 loop: CASSLGLAGGWAQYF.

Here the CDR3 reads CASSLAAGSLYNEQFF. The chain carries TRBV5-1 and TRBJ2-1. Germline CDR1 and CDR2: SGHRS and YFSETQ. The CDR3 has 16 amino acids.

The CDR3 is CATLDSYEQYF. The chain is built from TRBV7-9 and TRBJ2-7; as DNA is missing, the TRBD1 call by TCRdb cannot be tested. This CDR3 region has 11 residues. Per germline, CDR1 SEHNR and CDR2 FQNEAQ (reference sequence).